Listed below are T cell receptor beta chains from one sample, sequenced in a study of T cell repertoires in cytomegalovirus infection. In TCRdb, the reads were re-called with MiXCR into one record per CDR3 protein. The table records around 900,000 distinct CDR3 sequences, approximately 31% of them present only once. No antigens are known for them. The sample in question was cultured CD8+ T cells from PBMCs, obtained from culture after CMV antigen stimulation. These receptor sequences come from a human donor in good health (CMV status not recorded). Some clones in this sample may be carry-over from other donors' samples. CDR3s include the opening cysteine and the closing phenylalanine or tryptophan. A D gene is named only where the DNA matches it firmly. Size is omitted from some rows. Given values are once, few, many or a class for expanded clones.

D gene	clone size	CDR3 length	V gene	J gene	CDR3 DNA	CDR3 protein
NA	NA	12	TRBV2	TRBJ1-2	TGTGCCAGCAGTCCTTTAGGGGAGGGCTACACCTTC	CASSPLGEGYTF
TRBD1	many	16	TRBV7-2	TRBJ1-5	TGTGCCAGCAGCTTCATATACGGGACAGGAATTCAGCCCCAGCATTTT	CASSFIYGTGIQPQHF
TRBD2	NA	15	TRBV9	TRBJ2-3	TGTGCCAGCAGCGTAAGGAGCGGGGGGACAGATACGCAGTATTTT	CASSVRSGGTDTQYF
TRBD1	few	18	TRBV2	TRBJ2-3	TGTGCCAGCAGGGAGGAATCCCTGAACCGACAGGGCCCAGATACGCAGTATTTT	CASREESLNRQGPDTQYF
NA	NA	12	TRBV24-1	TRBJ2-1	TGTGCCGTCCGGGACTGGAACAATGAGCAGTTCTTC	CAVRDWNNEQFF
TRBD1	NA	14	TRBV12-3/TRBV12-4	TRBJ2-1	TGTGCCAGCCGGTCGGGACAGAACTACAATGAGCAGTTCTTC	CASRSGQNYNEQFF
NA	few	13	TRBV11-2	TRBJ1-3	TGTGCCAGCAGCTTGCGACCCGGAAACACCATATATTTT	CASSLRPGNTIYF
TRBD1	NA	17	TRBV12-3/TRBV12-4	TRBJ2-1	TGTGCCAGCAGCTTCCAGACAGGGGGCTACTCCTACAATGAGCAGTTCTTC	CASSFQTGGYSYNEQFF
NA	NA	14	TRBV4-1	TRBJ2-5	TGCGCCAGCAGCCCCCAGGTGGACCAAGAGACCCAGTACTTC	CASSPQVDQETQYF
NA	NA	15	TRBV10-3	TRBJ2-5	TGTGCCATCAGTGAAGTAGCGCGAGAGCAAGAGACCCAGTACTTC	CAISEVAREQETQYF
NA	NA	14	TRBV12-3/TRBV12-4	TRBJ2-7	TGTGCCAGCAGTTTCGGGGTTCTCTCCTACGAGCAGTACTTC	CASSFGVLSYEQYF
NA	NA	16	TRBV25-1	TRBJ2-2	TGTGCCAGCAGCGACATCGGGGGATTTTTGGCCGGGGAGCTGTTTTTT	CASSDIGGFLAGELFF
NA	few	15	TRBV28	TRBJ2-1	TGTGCCAGCAGTTTAGGTAGCAGGGGGGCGGATGAGCAGTTCTTC	CASSLGSRGADEQFF
TRBD2	NA	15	TRBV6-5	TRBJ2-1	TGTGCCAGCAGTTACGGCGGGGGGGGCGGTAATGAGCAGTTCTTC	CASSYGGGGGNEQFF
NA	NA	16	TRBV13	TRBJ1-4	TGTGCCAGCAGCTTAGGATGGGCGGCAACTAATGAAAAACTGTTTTTT	CASSLGWAATNEKLFF
NA	NA	13	TRBV29-1	TRBJ1-1	TGCAGCGTTGGCGAGGGACTGAACACTGAAGCTTTCTTT	CSVGEGLNTEAFF
NA	few	15	TRBV7-9	TRBJ2-1	TGTGCCAGCAGCCAAAGTTTGGGGAGGTGGAATGAGCAGTTCTTC	CASSQSLGRWNEQFF
NA	many	14	TRBV7-8	TRBJ2-5	TGTGCCAGCACCTCCCAGACTAGTCGAGAGACCCAGTACTTC	CASTSQTSRETQYF
NA	NA	14	TRBV27	TRBJ1-3	TGTGCCAGCACTTCGCGTCTCTCTGGAAACACCATATATTTT	CASTSRLSGNTIYF
NA	NA	14	TRBV7-4	TRBJ1-2	TGTGCCAGCACCTTGGACGCCGTTAACTATGGCTACACCTTC	CASTLDAVNYGYTF
TRBD1	NA	15	TRBV7-3	TRBJ2-3	TGTGCCAGCAGCATGACAGGGGGCTGGGGAGATACGCAGTATTTT	CASSMTGGWGDTQYF
TRBD1	NA	15	TRBV15	TRBJ2-1	TGTGCCACCAGCTCGCCGGGACAGAAATACAATGAGCAGTTCTTC	CATSSPGQKYNEQFF
NA	few	15	TRBV4-1	TRBJ1-2	TGCGCCAGCAGCCAAGACCCGACCGGGGCCTATGGCTACACCTTC	CASSQDPTGAYGYTF
NA	NA	13	TRBV7-3	TRBJ2-1	TGTGCCAGCGCCCTATGGTCTGACAATGAGCAGTTCTTC	CASALWSDNEQFF
TRBD1	NA	15	TRBV19	TRBJ2-2	TGTGCCAGTAATCTTGACAGGGGTTGGCCCGGGGAGCTGTTTTTT	CASNLDRGWPGELFF
TRBD1	NA	14	TRBV27	TRBJ1-2	TGTGTCAGCAGCGAGGGACAGGGGGCTTATGGCTACACCTTC	CVSSEGQGAYGYTF
TRBD1	NA	14	TRBV7-9	TRBJ1-5	TGTGCCAGCAGCCCGGTGACAGGGAACCAGCCCCAGCATTTT	CASSPVTGNQPQHF
TRBD1	few	15	TRBV4-1	TRBJ1-1	TGCGCCAGCAGCTGGACAGGAATAATGAACACTGAAGCTTTCTTT	CASSWTGIMNTEAFF
TRBD1	few	15	TRBV27	TRBJ1-2	TGTGCCAGCAGTCCCCGGACAGGGGTGGACTATGGCTACACCTTC	CASSPRTGVDYGYTF
TRBD1	NA	11	TRBV7-8	TRBJ1-2	TGTGCCAGCTCAAAGACAGGGAACTACACCTTC	CASSKTGNYTF
TRBD1	NA	16	TRBV12-3/TRBV12-4	TRBJ2-6	TGTGCCAGCAGTTTGGGACAGGGGGCTGGGACCAACGTCCTGACTTTC	CASSLGQGAGTNVLTF
NA	NA	13	TRBV15	TRBJ2-7	TGTGCCACCGGGTCCAGGGCCTTTTACGAGCAGTACTTC	CATGSRAFYEQYF
TRBD1	many	13	TRBV12-5	TRBJ1-1	TGTGCTAGTGGACAGGGGGGGTACACTGAAGCTTTCTTT	CASGQGGYTEAFF
NA	few	11	TRBV7-9	TRBJ2-3	TGTGCCAGCAACTTACTCCATACGCAGTATTTT	CASNLLHTQYF
NA	few	16	TRBV3-1	TRBJ2-7	TGTGCCAGCAGCCAAGGTCGAAGGGGTGGATCGTACGAGCAGTACTTC	CASSQGRRGGSYEQYF
NA	few	14	TRBV6-6	TRBJ1-2	TGTGCCAGCAGTTACGGGGGGCCGGGGTATGGCTACACCTTC	CASSYGGPGYGYTF
TRBD1	NA	15	TRBV7-6	TRBJ2-2	TGTGCCAGCAGCCCGGGACAGGGCGGATTGAGGGAGCTGTTTTTT	CASSPGQGGLRELFF
NA	NA	12	TRBV12-3/TRBV12-4	TRBJ2-2	TGTGCCAGCAGTTTTTCTGGAGGGGACCTGTTTTTT	CASSFSGGDLFF
NA	few	14	TRBV28	TRBJ1-4	TGTGCCAGCAGTATTCATAAGGCGGTTGAAAAACTGTTTTTT	CASSIHKAVEKLFF
TRBD2	NA	16	TRBV19	TRBJ2-3	TGTGCCAGTAGTACAAACAAGCGGGGGGCCTTAGATACGCAGTATTTT	CASSTNKRGALDTQYF
TRBD1	few	15	TRBV19	TRBJ2-1	TGTGCCAGTACTCCTGGACAGGGGTCCTACAATGAGCAGTTCTTC	CASTPGQGSYNEQFF
NA	NA	13	TRBV19	TRBJ2-5	TGTGCCAGTAGTCCCCGAGACTTCCGCACCCAGTACTTC	CASSPRDFRTQYF
NA	NA	14	TRBV6-2/TRBV6-3	TRBJ1-1	TGTGCCAGCTCCTTCGACACCGGAGGTCCTCGAGCTTTCTTT	CASSFDTGGPRAFF
NA	NA	11	TRBV9	TRBJ1-2	TGTGCCAGCAGCGTAGGGAATGGCTACACCTTC	CASSVGNGYTF
NA	NA	14	TRBV20-1	TRBJ2-7	TGCAGTATCAAAGCAATGGACAGCTCCTACGAGCAGTACTTC	CSIKAMDSSYEQYF
TRBD2	NA	19	TRBV7-3	TRBJ2-1	TGTGCCAGCAGCTCCTCTCCTAGCGGGGGGGGCTCGCGGCAGGGTGAGCAGTTCTTC	CASSSSPSGGGSRQGEQFF
TRBD1	NA	15	TRBV7-2	TRBJ2-3	TGTCCCAGCAGCTCCCGGGACAGAGGCACAGATACGCAGTATTTT	CPSSSRDRGTDTQYF
NA	NA	12	TRBV25-1	TRBJ1-3	TGTGCCAGCAGTGCACGATTCAACACCATATATTTT	CASSARFNTIYF
NA	NA	15	TRBV19	TRBJ1-5	TGTGCCAGTAGCACCCCCAGGGGAGGCAATCAGCCCCAGCATTTT	CASSTPRGGNQPQHF